This T cell receptor beta chain was captured by sequencing in a study of follicular helper T cells after annual influenza vaccination. On this clone itself: The antigen remains unidentified.

General study points: Yearly vaccinations repeatedly recalled conserved clonotypes in ICOS+CD38+ cTfh. Plasmablast frequency change correlated with clonality change in ICOS+CD38+ cTfh.

Repertoires were generated with immunoSEQ multiplex PCR, while TCRdb's copy carries only in-frame clones and drops some. The sample contains about 11,000 clones, nearly 85% of which appear only once. Germline V gene sequence: CDR1 MNHEY, CDR2 SVGAGI. V was pared by 5 bases and J by 5 bases, with 9 bases between. The CDR3 has 12 amino acids. V gene TRBV6-5 combines with J gene TRBJ1-1, with D perhaps TRBD1 (5 bases). The source is an adult who received the influenza vaccine. Here the sequenced sample was CXCR5- memory CD4+ T cells sorted from blood, taken 6 weeks after influenza vaccination. The CDR3 loop is CASSRDGTEAFF. The CDR3 bases are TGTGCCAGCAGTCGGGACGGGACTGAAGCTTTCTTT.